Listed below are T cell receptor beta chains from one sample, sequenced in a study of shared clonotypes between healthy human individuals. The assay was immunoSEQ multiplex PCR, and TCRdb's table has in-frame clones only and misses some. The sample carries approximately 650,000 clones, around 95% recorded once. Sequencing input: naive CD8+ T cells sorted from blood. The receptor source for this set is a woman in her 30s in good health. Each CDR3 is given with its conserved first and last residue. The D gene is left open where the match is weak. Rows may omit the clone size; those that give it use once, few, many or a size class.

j_call d_call v_call clone_size cdr3_nt cdr3_aa
TRBJ2-7 . TRBV10-2 . TGCGCCAGCAGTGACAGTTCCTACGAGCAGTACTTC CASSDSSYEQYF
TRBJ2-5 . TRBV19 . TGTGCCAGTAGTGGGGCGCCAAAAGAGACCCAGTACTTC CASSGAPKETQYF
TRBJ2-1 . TRBV19 . TGTGCCAGTAGTATCCGAGTGCGATCCTACAATGAGCAGTTCTTC CASSIRVRSYNEQFF
TRBJ1-3 . TRBV4-2 . TGTGCCAGCAGCTTAGGGGTCTCTGGAAACACCATATATTTT CASSLGVSGNTIYF
TRBJ2-7 . TRBV5-1 . TGCGCCAGCAGCTCGGACGATGGACTAAGCTACGAGCAGTACTTC CASSSDDGLSYEQYF
TRBJ2-5 TRBD1 TRBV7-3 . TGTGCCAGCAGCTTAACGGGACAGGGGGCTTTTCGGGAGACCCAGTACTTC CASSLTGQGAFRETQYF
TRBJ2-3 TRBD1 TRBV28 . TGTGCCAGCAGTTTACCATCCGGGACAGTCTCAGATACGCAGTATTTT CASSLPSGTVSDTQYF
TRBJ2-1 TRBD2 TRBV13 once TGTGCCAGCAGCCCCGAAGCGGGAACGCCCAATGAGCAGTTCTTC CASSPEAGTPNEQFF
TRBJ2-2 TRBD2 TRBV6-5 . TGTGCCAGTCACGGGGGGGGCAGCGGGGAGCTGTTTTTT CASHGGGSGELFF
TRBJ2-7 . TRBV5-8 . TGTGCCAGCAGCTTGGCACTTGCGGTCGAGCAGTACTTC CASSLALAVEQYF
TRBJ1-1 TRBD1 TRBV19 . TGTGCCAGTAGTCCATGGACAGGGCCGGAGACTGAAGCTTTCTTT CASSPWTGPETEAFF